This TCR beta chain came from a study of regulatory T cells in long-lasting Graves disease. This clonotype appeared a few times. This may be a read error: a much more frequent sequence differs by one nucleotide. As the CDR3 is not closed by the conserved phenylalanine or tryptophan, this likely results from a read error. Trimming removed 5 bases from V and 5 bases from J, with 24 bases in between. Per the germline V gene, CDR1 is MNHEY and CDR2 is SVGEGT. The CDR3 runs 17 residues. CDR3-region Arm-PCR and iRepertoire HTBI primers produced the TCR beta libraries. Via MiXCR, TCRdb re-called the multiplex PCR reads, giving one row per CDR3 protein. The sample has roughly 410,000 distinct CDR3 sequences, 15% seen once; the top ten hold roughly 8%. Time point described: newly diagnosed GD, antithyroid drugs for less than 3 months. PBMCs were the source of the RNA used for TCR sequencing. These same data were also listed under a study on T cells in Graves' hyperthyroidism and ophthalmopathy. Per that study: The HTBI primer set drove a first-round RT-PCR of the TCR CDR3.

This material consisted of peripheral blood mononuclear cells (PBMCs), taken at new diagnosis, from a patient treated with antithyroid drugs. This receptor was obtained from a woman aged 40 to 49 with Graves disease. This chain joins TRBV6-2 or TRBV6-3 and TRBJ1-2; D may be TRBD1 (6 bases). The CDR3: CASSQPGHTLPSYGYTL. As DNA, the CDR3 is TGTGCCAGCAGTCAACCGGGACATACCCTTCCCTCATATGGCTACACCCTC.